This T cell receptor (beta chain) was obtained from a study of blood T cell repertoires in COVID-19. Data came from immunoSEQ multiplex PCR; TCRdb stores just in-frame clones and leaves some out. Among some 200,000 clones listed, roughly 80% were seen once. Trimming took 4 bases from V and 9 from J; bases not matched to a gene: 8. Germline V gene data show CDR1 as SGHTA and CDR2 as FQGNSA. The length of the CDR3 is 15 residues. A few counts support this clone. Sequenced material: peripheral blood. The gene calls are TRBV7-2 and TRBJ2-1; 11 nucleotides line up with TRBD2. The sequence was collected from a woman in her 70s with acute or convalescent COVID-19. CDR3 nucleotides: TGTGCCAGCAGCTCTCGTAGCGGGGGGGCCGGTGAGCAGTTCTTC. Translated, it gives CASSSRSGGAGEQFF.